This TCR beta chain was sequenced in a study of follicular helper T cells after annual influenza vaccination. The repertoire was sequenced with immunoSEQ multiplex PCR; TCRdb's copy has only in-frame clones and lacks some. The repertoire holds some 13,000 clones, with roughly 78% as singletons. This sample's time point: 2014-2015 season, pre-vaccination. The receptor was derived from an adult who received the influenza vaccine. Material: CXCR5- memory CD4+ T cells sorted from blood, obtained on the day of influenza vaccination.

Written as DNA, the CDR3 is TGTGCCAGCAGCTTTGGGCAGGGCGATGAAAAACTGTTTTTT. Translated: CASSFGQGDEKLFF. V usage is TRBV11-2 and J usage is TRBJ1-4; a possible D gene is TRBD1 (5 bases). There are 14 residues in the CDR3. Germline CDR1 and CDR2: SGHAT and FQNNGV. The germline V and J ends were trimmed by 3 bases and 6 bases, with 11 bases remaining between them.